The 19 T cell receptor beta chains in this list originate from one sample, sequenced in a study of shared clonotypes between healthy human individuals. Profiling relied on immunoSEQ multiplex PCR, and the TCRdb table lists in-frame clones only, not all of them. The table lists around 120,000 clones, 67% of them singletons. Sequences were obtained from memory CD8+ T cells sorted from blood. The subset: CD45RO+ cells pooled with CCR7-negative TemRA cells. The receptors stem from a woman between 25 and 40 years old in good health.

J is TRBJ2-7 and V is TRBV27; possible D gene TRBD2, 7 bases. The V and J ends lost 6 bases and 2 bases respectively, with 17 bases between them. This CDR3 has 15 amino acids. The germline CDR1 and CDR2 sequences are MNHEY and SMNVEV (reference sequence). As DNA, the CDR3 is TGTGCCAGCAGAAGGGGGGGTCAGACTACCTACGAGCAGTACTTC. Amino acid sequence: CASRRGGQTTYEQYF.

V gene TRBV9 combines with J gene TRBJ2-7; the match to TRBD1 covers 10 bases. The CDR3 runs 13 residues. The V and J ends lost 4 bases and 7 bases, in that order; junction bases with no gene match: 5. CDR1 and CDR2 from the germline V gene are SGDLS and YYNGEE. In DNA, the CDR3 is TGTGCCAGCAGCTTCCGGACAGGGGGGGAGCAGTACTTC. This translates into CASSFRTGGEQYF.

This clone was counted between two and nine times. The rearrangement links TRBV25-1 to TRBJ2-1; 7 bases are a match to TRBD2. CDR1 is MGHDK and CDR2 is SYGVNS in the germline V gene. The trim removed 4 bases at V and 2 bases at J, leaving 11 bases unmatched. This CDR3 has 17 amino acids. The CDR3 DNA is TGTGCCAGCAGTGGACGGTCCCTAGCGGCTACCTACAATGAGCAGTTCTTC. Amino acid sequence: CASSGRSLAATYNEQFF. Full variable domain (remainder filled in from reference TRBV25-1 and TRBJ2-1): EADIYQTPRYLVIGTGKKITLECSQTMGHDKMYWYQQDPGMELHLIHYSYGVNSTEKGDLSSESTVSRIRTEHFPLTLESARPSHTSQYLCASSGRSLAATYNEQFFGPGTRLTVL.

This clone appeared a few times. The V and J genes are TRBV13 and TRBJ2-7, with 10 bases lining up with TRBD2. Trimming cost V 4 bases and J 5 bases; bases outside gene matches: 8. The CDR3 totals 15 residues. Germline CDR1 and CDR2: PRHDT and FYEKMQ (reference sequence). CDR3 region: CASSSPAGGPHEQYF. The DNA for the CDR3 is TGTGCCAGCAGCTCGCCAGCGGGAGGGCCCCACGAGCAGTACTTC.

Only a few counts were recorded for this clone. The V call is TRBV29-1, the J call TRBJ2-7; 7 bases are a match to TRBD2. Germline CDR1 SQVTM, CDR2 ANQGSEA. V lost 1 base, J lost 5 bases, and 5 bases stayed unmatched. This CDR3 region has 13 residues. CDR3 coding DNA: TGCAGCGTTGAAGTGGGAGCGGGGAACGAGCAGTACTTC. This translates into CSVEVGAGNEQYF.

This chain joins TRBV28 and TRBJ2-1; no clear D. Trimming removed 7 bases from V and 0 bases from J, with 10 bases in between. The CDR3 extends over 14 amino acids. CDR1 is MDHEN, CDR2 SYDVKM, per germline. This CDR3 reads CASTPFSSYNEQFF. The DNA of the CDR3 is TGTGCCAGCACCCCCTTTAGCTCCTACAATGAGCAGTTCTTC.

The chain employs TRBV5-1 and TRBJ2-1; 9 nucleotides match TRBD2. CDR1 and CDR2 from the germline V gene are SGHRS and YFSETQ. After removal of 4 bases from V and 3 bases from J, the junction contained 5 bases not matched to a gene. This CDR3 spans 15 amino acids. As DNA, the CDR3 is TGCGCCAGCAGCCCGGGACTAGCTGACTACAATGAGCAGTTCTTC. Its translation is CASSPGLADYNEQFF. The full variable domain, rest sourced from reference TRBV5-1 and TRBJ2-1, is KAGVTQTPRYLIKTRGQQVTLSCSPISGHRSVSWYQQTPGQGLQFLFEYFSETQRNKGNFPGRFSGRQFSNSRSEMNVSTLELGDSALYLCASSPGLADYNEQFFGPGTRLTVL.

The V gene is TRBV18, the J gene TRBJ1-4; 7 bases align to TRBD1. Germline V CDR1 and CDR2: KGHSH, LQKENI. The CDR3 runs to 18 residues. V was clipped by 3 bases and J by 3 bases; unmatched bases: 13. The CDR3 DNA sequence: TGTGCCAGCTCACCCTACGCCTCGACAGGGAGGGCTAATGAAAAACTGTTTTTT. Translation gives CASSPYASTGRANEKLFF.

V and J are TRBV2 and TRBJ2-7; no firm D call. Looked up from germline, CDR1 is SNHLY and CDR2 is FYNNEI. This CDR3 has 11 amino acids. Trimming shortened V by 7 bases and J by 6 bases, and 10 bases separated the two germline ends. The CDR3 loop is CASIFLLEQYF. CDR3 DNA sequence: TGTGCCAGCATATTCCTTCTCGAGCAGTACTTC.

This chain connects TRBV27 to TRBJ2-6; weak D call: TRBD2 (5 bases). The CDR3 has 15 amino acids. Germline CDR1 and CDR2: MNHEY and SMNVEV (reference sequence). Trimming stripped 7 bases from V and 2 bases from J, with 12 bases between. The CDR3 coding sequence is TGTGCCAGCACCCACACTAGTCCTGGGGCCAACGTCCTGACTTTC. As protein: CASTHTSPGANVLTF. Full variable domain (remainder filled in from reference TRBV27 and TRBJ2-6): EAQVTQNPRYLITVTGKKLTVTCSQNMNHEYMSWYRQDPGLGLRQIYYSMNVEVTDKGDVPEGYKVSRKEKRNFPLILESPSPNQTSLYFCASTHTSPGANVLTFGAGSRLTVL.

This clone occurred a few times. V is TRBV6-5 and J is TRBJ1-1; a weak D match, TRBD1 (5 bases). Trimming removed 5 bases at V and 12 bases at J, with 19 bases between. The CDR3 has 13 residues. CDR1 is MNHEY and CDR2 is SVGAGI in the germline V gene. The DNA for the CDR3 is TGTGCCAGCAGTCCCTTCAGGGAGGACGGGTCTTTCTTT. Translating gives CASSPFREDGSFF.

With regard to this clone: Mismatch with germline at one junction end may stem from a read error. The chain is built from TRBV10-3 and TRBJ2-1; D uncertain. The V gene's germline CDR1 is ENHRY and CDR2 SYGVKD. This CDR3 contains 13 residues. The CDR3 sequence: CAISEYSDNEQFF. CDR3 coding DNA: TGTGCCATCAGTGAGTACTCCGACAATGAGCAGTTCTTC.

The chain recombines TRBV11-2 with TRBJ2-7; D remains unclear. The V end lost 1 base, the J end lost 0 bases, and 13 bases lay between the germline ends. The CDR3 covers 16 residues. Germline V lookup: CDR1 SGHAT, CDR2 FQNNGV. The CDR3 DNA reads as TGTGCCAGCAGCTTAGGGGCCAGGCCCAGCTCCTACGAGCAGTACTTC. Translation: CASSLGARPSSYEQYF.

The chain uses TRBV7-6 and TRBJ2-1, with TRBD2 matching over 10 bases. Trimming cost V 5 bases and J 0 bases; bases outside gene matches: 4. The CDR3 is 16 residues long. Looked up from germline, CDR1 is SGHVS and CDR2 is FNYEAQ. CDR3 nucleotide sequence: TGTGCCAGCAGCAATAGCGGGAGGAGCTCCTACAATGAGCAGTTCTTC. Its translation is CASSNSGRSSYNEQFF.

This clone was counted between two and nine times. This sequence joins TRBV28 and TRBJ2-6, with 8 bases identical to TRBD1. Germline CDR1 is MDHEN and CDR2 is SYDVKM. There are 18 residues in the CDR3. Germline trimming cut 4 bases from V and 0 bases from J; bases unmatched to any gene: 8. CDR3 DNA sequence: TGTGCCAGCAGTTCTGGACAGGGAATCCGCTCTGGGGCCAACGTCCTGACTTTC. Protein: CASSSGQGIRSGANVLTF. Full variable domain (remainder filled in from reference TRBV28 and TRBJ2-6): DVKVTQSSRYLVKRTGEKVFLECVQDMDHENMFWYRQDPGLGLRLIYFSYDVKMKEKGDIPEGYSVSREKKERFSLILESASTNQTSMYLCASSSGQGIRSGANVLTFGAGSRLTVL.

The rearrangement joins TRBV19 to TRBJ2-2; 8 bases line up with TRBD2. Germline CDR1 reads LNHDA; CDR2 reads SQIVND (reference sequence). This CDR3 comprises 16 residues. Trimming took 5 bases from V and 2 from J; bases not matched to a gene: 7. CDR3 sequence reads: CASSWVAGSNTGELFF. The CDR3 nucleotides read TGTGCCAGTAGTTGGGTAGCGGGATCAAACACCGGGGAGCTGTTTTTT.

This clone was seen a single time. This chain uses TRBV7-2 with TRBJ2-1, with D possibly matching TRBD2 (5 bases). CDR1 SGHTA and CDR2 FQGNSA come from the germline V gene. Between the trimmed V and J ends, which lost 5 bases and 4 bases, there was a span of 12 bases. CDR3 size: 14 residues. The CDR3 is CASSPSRDYNEQFF. The CDR3, as DNA: TGTGCCAGCAGCCCGAGCCGGGATTACAATGAGCAGTTCTTC.

The sample holds a few counts of this clone. The chain carries TRBV4-1 and TRBJ2-3; TRBD1 matches at 9 bases. Trimming took 4 bases from V and 3 from J; bases not matched to a gene: 8. Germline CDR1 reads MGHRA; CDR2 reads YSYEKL. This CDR3 is 16 amino acids long. The CDR3 here is CASSLSTGGGTDTQYF. The CDR3 nucleotides are TGCGCCAGCAGCCTTTCGACAGGGGGAGGGACAGATACGCAGTATTTT.

The chain has TRBV29-1 and TRBJ2-7, with 9 bases lining up with TRBD1. The CDR3 contains 13 residues. Germline assignment: CDR1 SQVTM and CDR2 ANQGSEA. Trimming removed 4 bases from V and 4 bases from J; junction bases left unmatched: 5. The CDR3 protein is CSVGTGEGYEQYF. The CDR3 DNA is TGCAGCGTTGGGACAGGGGAAGGGTACGAGCAGTACTTC.